This TCR beta chain derives from a study of blood T cell repertoires in COVID-19 (dated by TCRdb to 2018 to 2021). In the study overall: Samples covering the acute and convalescent phases of COVID-19 were provided by collaborators in the United States, Italy and Spain. The prospective study material was composed of cDNA or gDNA derived from T cells, B-cell-depleted T cells, or PBMCs. Subjects who had been exposed to COVID-19, were actively infected with it, or had recovered from it provided the deeply sampled blood TCRbeta repertoires that made up the dataset. The repertoires were released in a freely available public database meant as a resource for research on the immune response to SARS-CoV-2. The samples were drawn from two sources: the first 160 participants of the ongoing ImmuneRACE study, and 950 to 1,500 subjects contributed by 6 global collaborators. Sample metadata almost always included a de-identified subject ID, COVID-19 status, age in years and sex. Where HLA class I and class II types were available, the types were taken from metadata supplied by the sample provider, not from assay-based typing. Study-wide findings and limitations: The quantity of clinical and demographic metadata differed by source and by participant and was supplied without curation.

Note on this clone: Its antigen is unknown. Per-base qualities were not stored, and no clone one base away is much larger.

TCRbeta CDR3 regions were amplified from genomic DNA by means of the immunoSEQ Assay, a bias-controlled multiplex PCR. As for the authors' bioinformatics: Within the assay, amplification of reference gene primers was used to estimate how many nucleated cells each sample contained. To quantify the absolute abundance of each unique TCRbeta CDR3 rearrangement, sequence reads were collapsed and filtered. For each sample, productive Simpson clonality was calculated as the square root of Simpson's diversity index across productive rearrangements. TCRdb provides this immuneACCESS table in a form limited to in-frame rearrangements. Some clones are lacking; in checked studies, under half of them reflect an unresolved V gene, and why the rest are absent is not known. V, J and clone size were drawn from that table, and D and trimming were deduced from the DNA. For this sample there are fewer than 150,000 clones; approximately 80% appear just once. The ten most abundant clones make up 6.2% of the sample.

The germline ends are 16 bases apart after V is trimmed by 7 bases and J by 1 base. CDR1 and CDR2 (SQVTM, ANQGSEA) derive from the germline V gene. The CDR3 runs 14 amino acids, cysteine and phenylalanine included. Here the CDR3 DNA is all that survives: 42 bases in frame from base 1. Each collaborating institution followed its own protocols to collect whole blood in K2EDTA tubes. For TCRbeta analysis, collaborator samples were shipped as frozen whole blood, as isolated PBMCs, or as DNA extracted from either sample type. Sequences were obtained from peripheral blood. This receptor chain uses TRBV29-1 and TRBJ1-1, with the D segment identity uncertain. The clonotype originates from a man in his sixties or seventies with acute or convalescent COVID-19. The encoded CDR3 is CSGYRYSSNTEAFF. The bases read TGCAGCGGATATCGATACAGCTCGAACACTGAAGCTTTCTTT.